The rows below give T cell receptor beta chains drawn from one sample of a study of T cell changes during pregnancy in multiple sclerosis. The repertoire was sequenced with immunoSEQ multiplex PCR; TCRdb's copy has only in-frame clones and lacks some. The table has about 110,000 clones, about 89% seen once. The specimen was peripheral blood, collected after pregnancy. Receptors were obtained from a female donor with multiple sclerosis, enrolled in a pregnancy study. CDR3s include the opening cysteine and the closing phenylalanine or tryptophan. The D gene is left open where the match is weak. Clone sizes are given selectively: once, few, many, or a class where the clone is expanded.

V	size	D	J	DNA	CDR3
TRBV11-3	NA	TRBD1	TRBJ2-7	TGTGCCAGCAGCCCAGGGGGCTCCCAACAATACGAGCAGTACTTC	CASSPGGSQQYEQYF
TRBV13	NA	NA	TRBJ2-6	TGTGCCAGCAGCCCCCATTGGACAGATACCTACTCTGGGGCCAACGTCCTGACTTTC	CASSPHWTDTYSGANVLTF
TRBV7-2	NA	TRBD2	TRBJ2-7	TGTGCCAGCCGAAGCGGGGGGATGCACTACGAGCAGTACTTC	CASRSGGMHYEQYF
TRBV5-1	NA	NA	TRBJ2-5	TGCGCCAGCAGACAACAGGCTCTGGGGGAGACCCAGTACTTC	CASRQQALGETQYF
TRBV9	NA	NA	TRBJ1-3	TGTGCCAGCAGCATAAAAGGGGGAACCATATATTTT	CASSIKGGTIYF
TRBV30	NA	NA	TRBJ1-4	TGTGCCTGGAGCTCGGGACACCCAAATGAAAAACTGTTTTTT	CAWSSGHPNEKLFF
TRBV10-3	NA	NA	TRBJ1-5	TGTGCCATCGCGACAGGAGATCAGCCCCAGCATTTT	CAIATGDQPQHF
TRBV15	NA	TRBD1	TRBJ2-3	TGTGCCACCAGCGGGTGGATGGGGGACAGGGCGGCCGATACGCAGTATTTT	CATSGWMGDRAADTQYF
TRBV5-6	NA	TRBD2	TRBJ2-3	TGTGCCAGCAGCTTGGGAGCGGGGGGTTTCACAGATACGCAGTATTTT	CASSLGAGGFTDTQYF
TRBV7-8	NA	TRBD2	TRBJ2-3	TGTGCCAGCAGCTCACGGACTAGCGGGGCAGATACGCAGTATTTT	CASSSRTSGADTQYF
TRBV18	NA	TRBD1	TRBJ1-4	TGTGCCAGCTCACCCCTCGGGAGGGGGCAAGCAAGCAGCGAAGAAAAACTGTTTTTT	CASSPLGRGQASSEEKLFF
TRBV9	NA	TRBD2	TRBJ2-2	TGTGCCAGCAGCACACCGGGACTAGCGGGGGGGCGGAACACCGGGGAGCTGTTTTTT	CASSTPGLAGGRNTGELFF
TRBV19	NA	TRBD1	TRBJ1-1	TGTGCCAGTAGTATCGACAGGGTCATGAACACTGAAGCTTTCTTT	CASSIDRVMNTEAFF
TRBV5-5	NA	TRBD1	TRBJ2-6	TGTGCCAGCACCACCATCACCGGGACAGGGGGGACTGGGGCCAACGTCCTGACTTTC	CASTTITGTGGTGANVLTF
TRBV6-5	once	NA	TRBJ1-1	TGTGCCAGCAGTTTCAGAGGAGGCACTGAAGCTTTCTTT	CASSFRGGTEAFF
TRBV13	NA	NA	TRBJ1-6	TGTGCCAGCAGCAAACGAGGACAAATTAATTCACCCCTCCACTTT	CASSKRGQINSPLHF
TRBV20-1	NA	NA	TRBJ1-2	TGCAGTGCTAGTATCCAGGGCGGCTACACCTTC	CSASIQGGYTF
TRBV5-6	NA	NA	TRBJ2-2	TGTGCCAGCAGCCTAGTACTAGCAACCGGGGAGCTGTTTTTT	CASSLVLATGELFF
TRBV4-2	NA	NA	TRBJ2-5	TGTGCCAGCAGCCAAGAACTAGAGAGTCAAGAGACCCAGTACTTC	CASSQELESQETQYF
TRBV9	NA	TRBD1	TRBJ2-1	TGTGCCAGCAGGGGGACAGGGGTTGAGCAGTTCTTC	CASRGTGVEQFF
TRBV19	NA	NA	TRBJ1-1	TGTGCCAGTAGTATATCGGGTGGCGGGACTGAAGCTTTCTTT	CASSISGGGTEAFF
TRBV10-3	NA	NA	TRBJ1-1	TGTGCCATCAGTGAGTCGAGCACATGGGGACACGCTGAAGCTTTCTTT	CAISESSTWGHAEAFF
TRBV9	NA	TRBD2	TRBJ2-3	TGTGCCAGCAGCATAAGCGGGGGGGCCGGTGGGGATACGCAGTATTTT	CASSISGGAGGDTQYF
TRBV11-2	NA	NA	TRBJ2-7	TGTGCCAGCAGCGAGGACGGGGGATACGAGCAGTACTTC	CASSEDGGYEQYF
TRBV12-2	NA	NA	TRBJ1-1	TGTGCAAGTCGCTTAGTAGGGGGCGCTTTATACACTGAAGCTTTCTTT	CASRLVGGALYTEAFF
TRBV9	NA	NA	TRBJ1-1	TGTGCCAGCAGCGTAGGGGGCTTTACTGAAGCTTTCTTT	CASSVGGFTEAFF
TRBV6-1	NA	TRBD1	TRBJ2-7	TGTGCCAGCACCGAAGGGACAGGGGGCTACGAGCAGTACTTC	CASTEGTGGYEQYF
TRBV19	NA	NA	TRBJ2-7	TGTGCCAGTAGTATCAGTCAGTACTACGAGCAGTACTTC	CASSISQYYEQYF
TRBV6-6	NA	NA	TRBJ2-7	TGTGCCAGCACCCTTCGGGGGCAGGGGGTTTACGAGCAGTACTTC	CASTLRGQGVYEQYF
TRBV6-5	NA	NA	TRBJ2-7	TGTGCCAGCAGTTACTCGAACCGGGACACTACCTACGAGCAGTACTTC	CASSYSNRDTTYEQYF
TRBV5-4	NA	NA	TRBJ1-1	TGTGCCAGCAGCCCGGGAGGTCGAGACGGCACTGAAGCTTTCTTT	CASSPGGRDGTEAFF
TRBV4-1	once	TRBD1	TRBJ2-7	TGCGCCAGCAGCCACAGTCCGGGACAGGCCTACGAGCAGTACTTC	CASSHSPGQAYEQYF
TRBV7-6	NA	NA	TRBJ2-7	TGTGCCAGCAGCTTAGGGACTAACCCGGACGAGCAGTACTTC	CASSLGTNPDEQYF
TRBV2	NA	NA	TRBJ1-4	TGTGCCACCAATACGGGGACTAATGAAAAACTGTTTTTT	CATNTGTNEKLFF
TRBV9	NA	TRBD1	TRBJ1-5	TGTGCCAGCAGCGAGGGACAGTCCAATCAGCCCCAGCATTTT	CASSEGQSNQPQHF
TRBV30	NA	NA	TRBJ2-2	TGTGCCTGGAAGCCGGGAAAAAACACCGGGGAGCTGTTTTTT	CAWKPGKNTGELFF
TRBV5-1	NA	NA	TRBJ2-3	TGCGCCAGCAGCTCCGACAGTAAGGGGAACTGGAAGCCAGATACGCAGTATTTT	CASSSDSKGNWKPDTQYF
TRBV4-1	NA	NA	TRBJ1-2	TGCGCCAGCAGCCAACGGTCGCTTGGGGGGGATGGCTACACCTTC	CASSQRSLGGDGYTF
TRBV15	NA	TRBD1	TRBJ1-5	TGTGCCACCAGCAGCGACAGGGGGGTAAGGCAGCCCCAGCATTTT	CATSSDRGVRQPQHF
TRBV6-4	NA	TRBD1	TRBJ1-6	TGTGCCAGCAGGCAAACCGGGACAGAGAGCTCCTATAATTCACCCCTCCACTTT	CASRQTGTESSYNSPLHF
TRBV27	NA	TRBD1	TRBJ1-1	TGTGCCAGCAGCCTCGCCCCTGCAGGGGGGCAAGGCACTGAAGCTTTCTTT	CASSLAPAGGQGTEAFF
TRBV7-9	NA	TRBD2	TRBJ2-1	TGTGCCAGCAGCGCCCAACTAGCGGGGGCCTACAATGAGCAGTTCTTC	CASSAQLAGAYNEQFF
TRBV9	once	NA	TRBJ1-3	TGTGCCAGCAGCACATCACCAGGGTACGGAAACACCATATATTTT	CASSTSPGYGNTIYF
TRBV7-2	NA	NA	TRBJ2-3	TGTGCCAGCAGCTTAAAGAGGGGTGGCGGGGGCCGCACAGATACGCAGTATTTT	CASSLKRGGGGRTDTQYF
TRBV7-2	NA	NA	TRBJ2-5	TGTGCCAGCAGCTTAGCTCAGGGAGAGACCCAGTACTTC	CASSLAQGETQYF
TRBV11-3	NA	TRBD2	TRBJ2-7	TGTGCCAGCAGCCCGACTAGCGGGGAGCAGTACTTC	CASSPTSGEQYF